This T cell receptor (beta chain) was retrieved from a study of T cell responses to AZD1222 COVID-19 vaccine. Across the whole study: Second doses that came at about 4 or about 12 weeks were put together. Study-level points and caveats: After two AZD1222 doses, spike-specific TCR breadth and depth rose versus day 0.

The germline gives CDR1 SGHTA, CDR2 FQGTGA. CDR3 length: 16 residues. The ends lost 5 bases at V and 9 bases at J; junction bases unmatched: 7. Some clones are missing from TCRdb's copy, which holds only in-frame ones; the method was immunoSEQ multiplex PCR. Among under 150,000 clones listed, roughly 89% were seen once. A word on this clone: What it binds is unknown.

The clonotype originates from an adult in good health. The chain is built from TRBV7-3 and TRBJ2-2, with 15 bases lining up with TRBD2. The sequences come from peripheral blood, collected on day 0 of AZD1222 vaccination. CDR3 DNA: TGTGCCAGCAGCCCCCGGACTAGCGGGGGGGCCCGGGAGCTGTTTTTT. This translates into CASSPRTSGGARELFF.